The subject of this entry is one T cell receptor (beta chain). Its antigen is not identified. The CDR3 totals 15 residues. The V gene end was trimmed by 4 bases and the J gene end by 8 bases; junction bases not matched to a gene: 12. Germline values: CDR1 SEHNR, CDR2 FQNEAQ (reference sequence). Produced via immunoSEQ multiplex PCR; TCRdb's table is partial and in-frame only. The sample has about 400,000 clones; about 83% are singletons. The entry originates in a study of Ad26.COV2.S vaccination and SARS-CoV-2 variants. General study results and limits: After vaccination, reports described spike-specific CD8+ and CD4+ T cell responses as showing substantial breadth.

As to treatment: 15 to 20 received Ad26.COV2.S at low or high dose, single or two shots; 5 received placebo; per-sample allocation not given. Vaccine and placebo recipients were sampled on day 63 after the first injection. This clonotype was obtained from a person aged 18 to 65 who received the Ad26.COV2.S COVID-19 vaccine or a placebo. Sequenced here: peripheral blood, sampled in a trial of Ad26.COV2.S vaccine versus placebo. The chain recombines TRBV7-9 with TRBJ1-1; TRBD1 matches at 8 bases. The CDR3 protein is CASSSYQGASAEAFF. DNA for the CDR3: TGTGCCAGCAGCTCTTATCAGGGGGCGTCGGCCGAAGCTTTCTTT. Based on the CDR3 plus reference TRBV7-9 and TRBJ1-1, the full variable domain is DTGVSQNPRHKITKRGQNVTFRCDPISEHNRLYWYRQTLGQGPEFLTYFQNEAQLEKSRLLSDRFSAERPKGSFSTLEIQRTEQGDSAMYLCASSSYQGASAEAFFGQGTRLTVV.